This T cell receptor beta chain was retrieved from a study of T cells in Graves' hyperthyroidism and ophthalmopathy. This clonotype occurred many times. The CDR3 regions of TCR beta were amplified from RNA transcripts. An initial round of RT-PCR targeting the TCR CDR3 relied on the HTBI primer set. From the multiplex PCR reads, TCRdb called clonotypes with MiXCR, one entry per CDR3 protein. This sample has approximately 200,000 distinct CDR3 sequences; about 18% occur once, and the top ten carry around two fifths. Trimming stripped 6 bases from V and 6 bases from J, with 12 bases between. Germline assignment: CDR1 MNHNS and CDR2 SASEGT. The CDR3 runs 14 residues. Isolation of PBMCs was performed on 10 ml fresh peripheral blood.

Material for sequencing was blood. V and J are TRBV6-1 and TRBJ1-6; the D gene is possibly TRBD1 (5 bases). The receptor's source is a middle-aged man with Graves' hyperthyroidism. The CDR3 DNA reads as TGTGCCAGCAGCATCCAGGGTATTAATTCACCCCTCCACTTT. It is translated as CASSIQGINSPLHF.